This TCR beta chain was identified in a study of blood T cell repertoires in COVID-19. Only in-frame clones appear in the TCRdb table, and some are missing; sequencing was by immunoSEQ multiplex PCR. The sample records about 200,000 clones, 94% being singletons. The germline V gene has CDR1 LNHDA and CDR2 SQIVND (reference sequence). This CDR3 has 18 amino acids. With 5 bases clipped from V and 10 bases from J, the junction kept 15 bases outside the gene matches. Sequencing was carried out using peripheral blood. This TCR was sampled from a man aged 25-40 years with COVID-19, enrolled during active disease. The chain joins TRBV19 to TRBJ1-6, with TRBD1 identical over 12 bases. CDR3 loop: CASSPGQGATLHGSPLHF. The CDR3 DNA reads as TGTGCCAGTAGTCCGGGACAGGGGGCGACTCTCCATGGATCACCCCTCCACTTT.